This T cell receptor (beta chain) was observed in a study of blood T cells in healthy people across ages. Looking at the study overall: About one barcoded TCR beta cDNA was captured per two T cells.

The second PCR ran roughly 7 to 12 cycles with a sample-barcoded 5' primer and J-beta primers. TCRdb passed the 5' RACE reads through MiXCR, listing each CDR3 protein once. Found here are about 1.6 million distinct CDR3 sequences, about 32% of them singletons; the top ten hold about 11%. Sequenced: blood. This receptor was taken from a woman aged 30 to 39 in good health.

CDR3 nucleotide sequence: TGTGCCAGCAGCTTACACGGCGGGAACACCGGGGAGCTGTTTTTT. Its protein is CASSLHGGNTGELFF. The chain is built from TRBV7-3 and TRBJ2-2; D ambiguous. The CDR3 is 15 amino acids. The ends were cut back, 2 bases at V and 1 base at J, with 8 bases in the middle. CDR1 is SGHTA, CDR2 FQGTGA, per germline.